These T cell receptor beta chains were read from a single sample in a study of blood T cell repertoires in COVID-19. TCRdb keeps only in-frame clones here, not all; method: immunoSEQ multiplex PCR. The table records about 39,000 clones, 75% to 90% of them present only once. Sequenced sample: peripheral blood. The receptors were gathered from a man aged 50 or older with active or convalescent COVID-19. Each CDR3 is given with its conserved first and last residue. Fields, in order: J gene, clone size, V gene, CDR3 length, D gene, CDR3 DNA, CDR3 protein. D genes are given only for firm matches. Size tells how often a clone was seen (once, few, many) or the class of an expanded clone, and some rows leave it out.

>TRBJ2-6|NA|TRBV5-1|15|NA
TGCGCCAGCAGCATGACAGTCTCTGGGGCCAACGTCCTGACTTTC
CASSMTVSGANVLTF
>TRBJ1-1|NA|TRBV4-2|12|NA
TGTGCCAGCAGCCTCACCGGGACTGAAGCTTTCTTT
CASSLTGTEAFF
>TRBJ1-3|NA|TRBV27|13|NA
TGTGCCAGCAGTTTGCAACAGGGATACACCATATATTTT
CASSLQQGYTIYF
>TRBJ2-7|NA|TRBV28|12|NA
TGTGCCAGCAGTCTAACGGGTTACGAGCAGTACTTC
CASSLTGYEQYF
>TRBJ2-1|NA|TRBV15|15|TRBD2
TGTGCCACCAGCAGAGAAGGAAATAGCGGGGCAATTGAGTTCTTC
CATSREGNSGAIEFF
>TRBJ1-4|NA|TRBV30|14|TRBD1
TGTGCCTGGAACCCGGGACAGGGTAATGAAAAACTGTTTTTT
CAWNPGQGNEKLFF
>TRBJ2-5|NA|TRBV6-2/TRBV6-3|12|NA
TGTGCCAGCAGTTCGCAGCAAGAGACCCAGTACTTC
CASSSQQETQYF
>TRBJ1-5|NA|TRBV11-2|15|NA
TGTGCCAGCAGCTTAGGGGGGCTGAGCAATCAGCCCCAGCATTTT
CASSLGGLSNQPQHF
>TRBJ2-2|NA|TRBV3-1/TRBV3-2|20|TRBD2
TGTGCCAGCAGCTCCCGTCCTCTAGCGGGGGGGCCTCGGAACACCGGGGAGCTGTTTTTT
CASSSRPLAGGPRNTGELFF
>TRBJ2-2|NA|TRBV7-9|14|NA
TGTGCCAGCAGTCTCCAGGGGACGGAAGAGGAGCTGTTTTTT
CASSLQGTEEELFF
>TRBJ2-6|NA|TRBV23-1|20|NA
TGCGCCAGCAGTCAATTGGGACGGGGGTGCCGTAGCTCTGGGGCCAACGTCCTGACTTTC
CASSQLGRGCRSSGANVLTF
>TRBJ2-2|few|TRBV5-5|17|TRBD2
TGTGCCAGCAGCTTGGTTCTAAGGACTAGGAACACCGGGGAGCTGTTTTTT
CASSLVLRTRNTGELFF
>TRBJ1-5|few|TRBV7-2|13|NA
TGTGCCAGCAGCTTAGGGTCGGTTCAGCCCCAGCATTTT
CASSLGSVQPQHF
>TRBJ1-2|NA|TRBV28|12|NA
TGTGCCAGCAGTTTACCCGGTAATGGCTACACCTTC
CASSLPGNGYTF
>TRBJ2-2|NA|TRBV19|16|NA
TGTGCCAGTAGTACCCTTAGACAGGTGAACACCGGGGAGCTGTTTTTT
CASSTLRQVNTGELFF
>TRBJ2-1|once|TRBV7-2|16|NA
TGTGCCAGCAGCCCCGACTGGGGAGCTGTCTACAATGAGCAGTTCTTC
CASSPDWGAVYNEQFF
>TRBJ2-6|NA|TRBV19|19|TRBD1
TGTGCCAGTAGTATAGCCGCCGGGACAGCATCCTCTGGGGCCAACGTCCTGACTTTC
CASSIAAGTASSGANVLTF
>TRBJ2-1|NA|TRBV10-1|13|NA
TGCGCCAGCAGTGAGCAACTAGCCGATGAGCAGTTCTTC
CASSEQLADEQFF
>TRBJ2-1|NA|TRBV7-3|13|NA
TGTGCCAGCAGCACGACAGACTACAATGAGCAGTTCTTC
CASSTTDYNEQFF
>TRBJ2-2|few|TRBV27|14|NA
TGTGCCAGCAGTTTATTAGAGGGCACCGGGGAGCTGTTTTTT
CASSLLEGTGELFF
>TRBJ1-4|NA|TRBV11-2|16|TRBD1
TGTGCCAGCAGCCTTGGACAGGTGGATACTAATGAAAAACTGTTTTTT
CASSLGQVDTNEKLFF
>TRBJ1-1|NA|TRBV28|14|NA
TGTGCCAGCAGTCAGGGCAGGAGTCTCGCTGAAGCTTTCTTT
CASSQGRSLAEAFF
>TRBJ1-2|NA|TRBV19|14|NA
TGTGCCAGTAGCACCCCTCCGGGTGGCTATGGCTACACCTTC
CASSTPPGGYGYTF
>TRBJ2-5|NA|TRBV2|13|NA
TGTGCCACCACCGGACAGCCTCAAGAGACCCAGTACTTC
CATTGQPQETQYF
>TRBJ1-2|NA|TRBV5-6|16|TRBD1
TGTGCCAGCAGCTTGGGGCTTGCGGGACAGAACTATGGCTACACCTTC
CASSLGLAGQNYGYTF
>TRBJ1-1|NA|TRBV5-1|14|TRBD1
TGCGCCAGCAGCCGGGGACAGCTGAACACTGAAGCTTTCTTT
CASSRGQLNTEAFF
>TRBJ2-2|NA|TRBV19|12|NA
TGTGCCAGTAGTATTGGCCCCGGGGAGCTGTTTTTT
CASSIGPGELFF
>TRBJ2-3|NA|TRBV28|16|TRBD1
TGTGCCAGCAGTGGGCAGGGGGCGTCGTCTACAGATACGCAGTATTTT
CASSGQGASSTDTQYF
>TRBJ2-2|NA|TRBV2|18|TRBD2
TGTGCCAGCAGTTACACCTCCGGGACTAGCGGGGGGGCCCGGGAGCTGTTTTTT
CASSYTSGTSGGARELFF
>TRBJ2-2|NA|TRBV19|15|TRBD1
TGTGCCAGTAGCTACAGGGGGCGGGGCACCGGGGAGCTGTTTTTT
CASSYRGRGTGELFF
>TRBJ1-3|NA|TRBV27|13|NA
TGTGCCAGCAGTTCTCAGGGGGGAAACACCATATATTTT
CASSSQGGNTIYF
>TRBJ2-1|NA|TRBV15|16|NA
TGTGCCACCAGCAGAGGAGGGACTGGCCCTTACAATGAGCAGTTCTTC
CATSRGGTGPYNEQFF
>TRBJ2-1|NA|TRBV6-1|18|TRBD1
TGTGCCAGCAGTGCGCCAGACAGGGCCCAATCCTCCTACAATGAGCAGTTCTTC
CASSAPDRAQSSYNEQFF
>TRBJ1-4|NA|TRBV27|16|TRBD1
TGTGCCAGCAGTTTCGTGACAGGGCTGCCTAATGAAAAACTGTTTTTT
CASSFVTGLPNEKLFF
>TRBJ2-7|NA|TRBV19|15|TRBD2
TGTGCCAGTAGTATAGTGGATAGCGGGGAATACGAGCAGTACTTC
CASSIVDSGEYEQYF
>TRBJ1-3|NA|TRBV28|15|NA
TGTGCCAGCAGCCCCGCGAGTGACTCTGGAAACACCATATATTTT
CASSPASDSGNTIYF
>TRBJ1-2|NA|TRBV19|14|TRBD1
TGTGCCAGTAGTACGGGGACAGCTAACTATGGCTACACCTTC
CASSTGTANYGYTF
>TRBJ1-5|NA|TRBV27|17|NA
TGTGCCAGCAGTCTAAGAGCGGGGTTGGCAGGCAATCAGCCCCAGCATTTT
CASSLRAGLAGNQPQHF
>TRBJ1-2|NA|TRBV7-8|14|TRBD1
TGTGCCAGCAGCTTAGCGGCAGGGGGCATAGGCTACACCTTC
CASSLAAGGIGYTF
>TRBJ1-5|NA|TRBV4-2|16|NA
TGTGCCAGCAGCCAAATCGGAGTGGAGGGCAATCAGCCCCAGCATTTT
CASSQIGVEGNQPQHF
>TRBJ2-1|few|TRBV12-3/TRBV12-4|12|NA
TGTGCCAGCAGTTATCTCGGCAATGAGCAGTTCTTC
CASSYLGNEQFF
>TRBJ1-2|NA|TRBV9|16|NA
TGTGCCAGCAGCGTCGCCCCCAGGGGAGTTAACTATGGCTACACCTTC
CASSVAPRGVNYGYTF
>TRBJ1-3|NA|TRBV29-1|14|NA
TGCAGCGTTGTCGGCGGGAACTCTGGAAACACCATATATTTT
CSVVGGNSGNTIYF
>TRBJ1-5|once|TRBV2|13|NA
TGTGCCAGCAGTGGGGGCCCTAATCAGCCCCAGCATTTT
CASSGGPNQPQHF
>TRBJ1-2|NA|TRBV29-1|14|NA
TGCAGCGTTGAACCAAGTGCCGGGGGTTTTGGCTACACCTTC
CSVEPSAGGFGYTF
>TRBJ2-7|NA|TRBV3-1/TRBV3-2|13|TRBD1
TGTGCCAGCGGCCGGGACAGGAACTACGAGCAGTACTTC
CASGRDRNYEQYF
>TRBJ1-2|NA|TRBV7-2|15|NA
TGTGCCAGCAGCTTAGTTAAGGCAGTACGACACGGCTACACCTTC
CASSLVKAVRHGYTF
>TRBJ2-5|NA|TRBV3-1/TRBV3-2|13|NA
TGTGCCAGCAGCCAAGGACCGGGAGAGACCCAGTACTTC
CASSQGPGETQYF
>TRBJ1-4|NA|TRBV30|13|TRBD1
TGTGCCGGCTCAGGGGGCGGTGATGAAAAACTGTTTTTT
CAGSGGGDEKLFF
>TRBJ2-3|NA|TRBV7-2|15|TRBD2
TGTGCCAGCAGCCCGTGGGGGGGTCGCACAGATACGCAGTATTTT
CASSPWGGRTDTQYF
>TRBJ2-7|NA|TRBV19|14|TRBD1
TGTGCCAGTAGCCCGGGGACAGCTGGATACGAGCAGTACTTC
CASSPGTAGYEQYF
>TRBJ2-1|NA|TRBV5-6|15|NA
TGTGCCAGCAGCTCGTACGACCGGGCCTACAATGAGCAGTTCTTC
CASSSYDRAYNEQFF
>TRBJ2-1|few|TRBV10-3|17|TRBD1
TGTGCCATCAGTGAGGACAGGGGGCTAGGGGTCTACAATGAGCAGTTCTTC
CAISEDRGLGVYNEQFF
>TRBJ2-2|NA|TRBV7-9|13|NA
TGTGCCAGCAGCCCTTCGAACACCGGGGAGCTGTTTTTT
CASSPSNTGELFF
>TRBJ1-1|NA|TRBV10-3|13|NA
TGTGCCGCTATCCAACAGTACGGTGCTGAAGCTTTCTTT
CAAIQQYGAEAFF